This paragraph covers one TCR beta chain sequence. Its target is unknown. Libraries were prepared by immunoSEQ multiplex PCR; TCRdb keeps only in-frame clonotypes and omits some of them. The table includes around 550,000 clones, approximately 95% detected once. The length of the CDR3 is 14 residues. The trim removed 7 bases at V and 4 bases at J, leaving 5 bases unmatched. This record comes from a study of shared clonotypes between healthy human individuals. Study outcomes and limitations: Among the subsets, naive ones generally showed larger estimated richness than memory ones.

Naive CD8 cells were CD45RO-negative, positively selected for CCR7, excluding terminally differentiated effector memory CD45RA+ cells. The specimen was naive CD8+ T cells sorted from blood. The rearrangement links TRBV23-1 to TRBJ2-5; TRBD1 agrees at 11 bases. TRBV23-1 is an ORF for which the function is uncertain. The sequence was collected from a woman in her twenties or thirties in good health. CDR3 sequence reads: CASTRDRGTETQYF. The CDR3 nucleotides read TGCGCCAGCACCCGGGACAGGGGGACAGAGACCCAGTACTTC.